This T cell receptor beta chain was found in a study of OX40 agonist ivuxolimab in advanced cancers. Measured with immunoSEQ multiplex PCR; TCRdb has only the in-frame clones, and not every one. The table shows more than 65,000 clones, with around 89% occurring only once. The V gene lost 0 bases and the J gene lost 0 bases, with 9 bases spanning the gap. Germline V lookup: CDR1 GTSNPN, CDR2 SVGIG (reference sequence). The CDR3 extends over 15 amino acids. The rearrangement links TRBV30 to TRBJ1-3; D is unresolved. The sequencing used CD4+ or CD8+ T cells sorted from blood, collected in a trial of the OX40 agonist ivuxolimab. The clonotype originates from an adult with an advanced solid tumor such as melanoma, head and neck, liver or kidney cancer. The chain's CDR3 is CAWSVALFSGNTIYF. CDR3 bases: TGTGCCTGGAGTGTGGCGCTCTTCTCTGGAAACACCATATATTTT.